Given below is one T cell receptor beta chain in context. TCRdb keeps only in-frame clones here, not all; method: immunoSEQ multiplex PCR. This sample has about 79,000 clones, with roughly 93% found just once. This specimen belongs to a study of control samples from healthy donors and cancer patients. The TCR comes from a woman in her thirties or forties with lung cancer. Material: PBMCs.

CDR3 residues: CSVLGPVGRSTGYTF. CDR3 DNA sequence: TGCAGTGTATTGGGTCCGGTGGGGCGATCAACTGGCTACACCTTC. This chain joins TRBV29-1 and TRBJ1-2, with a possible D match to TRBD1 (5 bases). CDR1 and CDR2 from the germline V gene are SQVTM and ANQGSEA. The CDR3 is made up of 15 amino acids.